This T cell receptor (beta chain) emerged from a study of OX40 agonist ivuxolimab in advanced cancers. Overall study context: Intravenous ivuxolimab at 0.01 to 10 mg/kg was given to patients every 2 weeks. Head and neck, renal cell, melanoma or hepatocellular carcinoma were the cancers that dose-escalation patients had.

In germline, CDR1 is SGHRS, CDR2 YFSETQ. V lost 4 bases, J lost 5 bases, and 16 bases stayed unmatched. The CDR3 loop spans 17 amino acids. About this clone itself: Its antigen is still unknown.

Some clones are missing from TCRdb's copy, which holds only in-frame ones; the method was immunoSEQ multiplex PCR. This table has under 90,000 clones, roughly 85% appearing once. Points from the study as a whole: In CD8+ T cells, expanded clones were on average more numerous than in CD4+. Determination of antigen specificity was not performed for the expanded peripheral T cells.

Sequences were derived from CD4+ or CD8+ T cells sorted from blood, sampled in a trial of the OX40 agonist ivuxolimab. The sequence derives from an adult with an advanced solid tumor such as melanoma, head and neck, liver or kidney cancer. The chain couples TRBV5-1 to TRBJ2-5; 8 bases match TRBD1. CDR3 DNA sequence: TGCGCCAGCAGCCAGGGTAGGGCCAGGGGGCGCTGGGAGACCCAGTACTTC. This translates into CASSQGRARGRWETQYF.